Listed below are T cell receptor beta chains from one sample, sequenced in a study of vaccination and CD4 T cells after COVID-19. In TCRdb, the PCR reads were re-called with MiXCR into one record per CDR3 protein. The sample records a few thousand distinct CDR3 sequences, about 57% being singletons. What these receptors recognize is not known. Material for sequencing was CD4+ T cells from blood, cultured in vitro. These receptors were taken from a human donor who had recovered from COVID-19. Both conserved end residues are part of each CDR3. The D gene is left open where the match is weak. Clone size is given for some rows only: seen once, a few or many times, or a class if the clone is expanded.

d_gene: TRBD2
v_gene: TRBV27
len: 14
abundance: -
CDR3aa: CASGSSGVSETQYF

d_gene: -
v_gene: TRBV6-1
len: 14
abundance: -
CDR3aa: CASSEGRGLQPQHF

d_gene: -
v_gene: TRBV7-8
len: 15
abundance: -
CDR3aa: CASSLGDDGAYEQYF

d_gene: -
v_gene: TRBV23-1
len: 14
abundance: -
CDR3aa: CASSQSWGTYEQYF

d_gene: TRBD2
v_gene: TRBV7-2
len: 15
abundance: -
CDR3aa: CASSLTLAGGHEQYF

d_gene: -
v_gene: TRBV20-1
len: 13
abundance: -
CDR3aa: CSASQSINQPQHF

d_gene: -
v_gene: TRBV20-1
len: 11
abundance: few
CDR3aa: CSATGEVGYTF

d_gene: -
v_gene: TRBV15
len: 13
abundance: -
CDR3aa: CATSRDSEYGYTF

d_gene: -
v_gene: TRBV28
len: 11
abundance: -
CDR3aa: CASRSSYEQYF

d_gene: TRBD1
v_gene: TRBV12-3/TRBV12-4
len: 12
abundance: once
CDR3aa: CASRETGETQYF

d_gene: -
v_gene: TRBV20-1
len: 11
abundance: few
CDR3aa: CSARDPRGYTF

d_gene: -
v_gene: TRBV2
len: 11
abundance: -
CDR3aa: CASSEVETQYF

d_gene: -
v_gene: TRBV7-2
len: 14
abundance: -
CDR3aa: CASSLVSEDQPQHF

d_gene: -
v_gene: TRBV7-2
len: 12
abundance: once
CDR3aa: CASSPTRETQYF

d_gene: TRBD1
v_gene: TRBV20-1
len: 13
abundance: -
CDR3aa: CSAPTGVNQPQHF

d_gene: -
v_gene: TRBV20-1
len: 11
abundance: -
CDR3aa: CSAANSDGYTF

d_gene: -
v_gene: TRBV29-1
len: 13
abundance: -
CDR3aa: CSVAKVHPYEQYF

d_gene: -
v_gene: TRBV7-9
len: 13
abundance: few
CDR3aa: CASSPRNEDGYTF

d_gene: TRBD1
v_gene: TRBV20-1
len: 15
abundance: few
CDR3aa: CSAPPGGTAYYGYTF

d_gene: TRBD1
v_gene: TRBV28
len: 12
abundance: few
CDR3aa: CASKDRGNGYTF

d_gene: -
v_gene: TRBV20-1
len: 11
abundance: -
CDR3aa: CSAPRGETQYF

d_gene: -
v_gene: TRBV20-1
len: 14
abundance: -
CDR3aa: CSAWTQGASYEQYF

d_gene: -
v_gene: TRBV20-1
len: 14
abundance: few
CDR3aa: CSAGWVGSNQPQHF

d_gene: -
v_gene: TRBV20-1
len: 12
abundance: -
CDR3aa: CSAPDRTYEQYF

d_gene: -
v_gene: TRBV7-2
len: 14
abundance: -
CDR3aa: CASSLNTGLETQYF

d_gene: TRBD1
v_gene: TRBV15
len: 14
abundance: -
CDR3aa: CATSARGGNTEAFF

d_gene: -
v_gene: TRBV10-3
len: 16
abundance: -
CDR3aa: CAAKHHQGLGTDTQYF

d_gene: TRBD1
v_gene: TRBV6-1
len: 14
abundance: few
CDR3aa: CASEQGGFDSPLHF

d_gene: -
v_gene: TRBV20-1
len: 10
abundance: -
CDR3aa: CSARRTEAFF

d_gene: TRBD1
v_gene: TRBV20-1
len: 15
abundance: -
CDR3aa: CSAPSTGTDNQPQHF

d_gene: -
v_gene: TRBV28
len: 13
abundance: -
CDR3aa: CASSLSSGSPLHF

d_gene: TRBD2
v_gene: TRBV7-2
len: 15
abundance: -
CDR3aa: CASSLVAGGRSEQFF

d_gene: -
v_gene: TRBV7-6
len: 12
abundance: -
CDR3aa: CASSLGAETQYF

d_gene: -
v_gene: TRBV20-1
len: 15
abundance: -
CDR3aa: CSASFGGGLPYGYTF

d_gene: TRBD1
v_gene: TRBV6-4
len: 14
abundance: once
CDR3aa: CASSDRDRATEAFF

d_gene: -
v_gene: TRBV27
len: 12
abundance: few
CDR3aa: CASSKGGGGYTF

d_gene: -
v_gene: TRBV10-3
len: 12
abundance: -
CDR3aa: CAISGQQETQYF

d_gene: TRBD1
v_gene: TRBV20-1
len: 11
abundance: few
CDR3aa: CSAAGGGWAFF

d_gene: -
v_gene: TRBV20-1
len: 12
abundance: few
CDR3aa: CSAGYREDGYTF

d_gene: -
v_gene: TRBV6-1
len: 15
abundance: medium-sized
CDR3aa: CASSGRGGLTYEQYF

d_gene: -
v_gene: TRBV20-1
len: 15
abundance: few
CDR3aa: CSARVGTTAQETQYF

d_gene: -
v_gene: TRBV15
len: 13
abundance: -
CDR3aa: CATSRERGQPQHF

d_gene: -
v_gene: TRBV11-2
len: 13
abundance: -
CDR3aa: CASSLLDNYEQYF

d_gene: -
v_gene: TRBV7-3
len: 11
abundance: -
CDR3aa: CASSLGQPQHF

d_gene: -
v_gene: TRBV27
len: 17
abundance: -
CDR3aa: CASSETGFVMGVSPLHF

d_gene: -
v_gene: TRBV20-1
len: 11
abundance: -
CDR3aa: CGSRQAYGYTF

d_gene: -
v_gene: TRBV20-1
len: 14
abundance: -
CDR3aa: CSARVEAAYYEQYF

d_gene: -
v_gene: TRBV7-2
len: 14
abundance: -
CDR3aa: CASSLVGMNTEAFF

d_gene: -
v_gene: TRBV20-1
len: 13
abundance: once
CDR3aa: CSARERVLETQYF

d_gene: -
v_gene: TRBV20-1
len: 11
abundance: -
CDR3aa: CSARVGGGYTF

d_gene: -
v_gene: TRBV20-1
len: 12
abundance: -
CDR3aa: CSVSPNTDTQYF

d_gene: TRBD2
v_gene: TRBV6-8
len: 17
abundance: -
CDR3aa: CASSQGLAGGAGDEQYF

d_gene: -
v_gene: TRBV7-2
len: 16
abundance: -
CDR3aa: CASSLLRGGLGYEQYF

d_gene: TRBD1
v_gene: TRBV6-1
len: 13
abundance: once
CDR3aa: CASSQGGRNGYTF

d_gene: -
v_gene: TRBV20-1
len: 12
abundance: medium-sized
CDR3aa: CSAPPGAGGYTF

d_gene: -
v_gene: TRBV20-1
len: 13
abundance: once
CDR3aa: CSARDRPGDTQYF

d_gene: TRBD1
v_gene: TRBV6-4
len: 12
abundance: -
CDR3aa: CASRNDREPLHF

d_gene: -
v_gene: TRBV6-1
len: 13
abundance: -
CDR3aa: CASLKGYNSPLHF

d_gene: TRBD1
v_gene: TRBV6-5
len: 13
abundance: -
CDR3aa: CASSYQGAGGYTF